One sample yielded the 16 T cell receptor beta chains listed below, sequenced in a study of T cell changes during pregnancy in multiple sclerosis. TCRdb keeps only in-frame clones here, not all; method: immunoSEQ multiplex PCR. The sample records about 29,000 clones, roughly nine tenths being singletons. Sequenced here: CD8+ T cells from peripheral blood mononuclear cells, sampled before pregnancy. These receptors were taken from a female donor with multiple sclerosis, enrolled in a pregnancy study.

The chain uses TRBV29-1 and TRBJ1-1; no reliable D call. V was pared by 3 bases and J by 0 bases, with 11 bases between. The V gene's germline CDR1 is SQVTM and CDR2 ANQGSEA. The CDR3 consists of 14 residues. CDR3 sequence: CSVDARPMNTEAFF. The CDR3 DNA sequence: TGCAGCGTTGACGCGAGGCCCATGAACACTGAAGCTTTCTTT.

This clone was seen just once. The J gene is TRBJ2-4, the V gene TRBV6-1, with 9 bases fitting TRBD1. CDR3 size: 19 residues. V lost 0 bases and J lost 1; bases outside the gene matches: 10. The germline gives CDR1 MNHNS, CDR2 SASEGT. In DNA, the CDR3 is TGTGCCAGCAGTGAAGCGGGGGACAGGGCCAGTCTGGCCAAAAACATTCAGTACTTC. Amino acid sequence: CASSEAGDRASLAKNIQYF.

This chain uses TRBV21-1 with TRBJ2-3; the table's D gene call, TRBD2, was not cross checked with the DNA. TRBV21-1 is tagged as a pseudogene. The CDR3 sequence is 16 residues long. CDR3: CASRREGGGNTDTQYF. Written as DNA, the CDR3 is TGTGCCAGCCGCCGGGAGGGGGGAGGAAACACAGATACGCAGTATTTT.

The rearrangement links TRBV5-5 to TRBJ2-5, with a possible D match to TRBD2 (5 bases). The CDR3 contains 13 residues. V dropped 1 base and J dropped 5 bases, with 9 bases sitting between them. CDR1 and CDR2 (germline): SGHKS, YYEKEE (reference sequence). The DNA for the CDR3 is TGTGCCAGCAGCTTGTTTACGGGGGAGACCCAGTACTTC. Protein: CASSLFTGETQYF.

This chain links TRBV23-1 with TRBJ2-7; D might be TRBD2 (6 bases). TRBV23-1 qualifies as an ORF whose function is uncertain. The CDR3 runs to 16 residues. V was pared by 0 bases and J by 2 bases, with 14 bases between. The CDR3 DNA sequence: TGCGCCAGCAGTCAATCGCACGGGGGAATTACCTACGAGCAGTACTTC. Translated, it gives CASSQSHGGITYEQYF.

V usage is TRBV7-9 and J usage is TRBJ2-7; TRBD1 matches 7 bases. Per germline, CDR1 SEHNR and CDR2 FQNEAQ (reference sequence). Trimming took 4 bases from V and 2 from J; bases not matched to a gene: 5. CDR3 length: 14 amino acids. CDR3 bases: TGTGCCAGCAGCTCACGACAGGGACCCTACGAGCAGTACTTC. Translation gives CASSSRQGPYEQYF.

CDR3 coding DNA: TGCAGCGTTGATTCGGGACAGGGGATCTACGAGCAGTACTTC. Protein: CSVDSGQGIYEQYF. This rearrangement joins TRBV29-1 to TRBJ2-7, with 10 bases lining up with TRBD1. Looked up from germline, CDR1 is SQVTM and CDR2 is ANQGSEA. V lost 3 bases to trimming and J lost 3 bases; unmatched junction nucleotides: 5. The CDR3 extends over 14 amino acids.

The chain recombines TRBV9 with TRBJ2-5; 11 bases map to TRBD2. The DNA end is more similar to TRBJ2-7, so the J call may be wrong. Germline V gene data show CDR1 as SGDLS and CDR2 as YYNGEE. CDR3 length: 15 residues. This CDR3 reads CASSAHGTSGYEQYF. CDR3 nucleotides: TGTGCCAGCAGCGCCCACGGGACTAGCGGTTACGAGCAGTACTTC.

This clone was seen once. The chain couples TRBV10-3 to TRBJ1-2, with 9 bases lining up with TRBD1. This CDR3 has 12 amino acids. CDR1 is ENHRY, CDR2 SYGVKD, per germline. With 6 bases clipped from V and 8 bases from J, the junction kept 4 bases outside the gene matches. The CDR3 here is CAIRQGAQGYTF. The DNA for the CDR3 is TGTGCCATCAGACAGGGGGCGCAAGGCTACACCTTC.

The rearrangement joins TRBV28 to TRBJ2-7; 12 bases are shared with TRBD2. Trimming cost V 4 bases and J 7 bases; bases outside gene matches: 2. Germline-derived CDR1 and CDR2 are MDHEN and SYDVKM. CDR3 size: 13 residues. DNA of the CDR3: TGTGCCAGCAGTTATCTAGCGGGAGGGGAGCAGTACTTC. Translating it yields CASSYLAGGEQYF.

The J gene is TRBJ2-7, the V gene TRBV28; possibly TRBD2 for D (6 bases). This CDR3 is 17 amino acids long. CDR1 MDHEN and CDR2 SYDVKM come from the germline V gene. Trimming pared 2 bases from V and 1 base from J, leaving 18 bases between. CDR3: CASSLGGLREPSYEQYF. The CDR3 region has the DNA TGTGCCAGCAGTTTAGGGGGACTCAGAGAACCTTCCTACGAGCAGTACTTC.

V usage is TRBV4-3 and J usage is TRBJ1-1; TRBD1 matches at 10 bases. V was clipped by 2 bases and J by 7 bases; unmatched bases: 7. Germline CDR1 LGHNA, CDR2 YSLEER. The CDR3 consists of 15 residues. The CDR3 loop is CASSQRQGARDEAFF. CDR3 sequence (DNA): TGCGCCAGCAGCCAAAGACAGGGGGCAAGGGATGAAGCTTTCTTT.

V usage is TRBV27 and J usage is TRBJ2-5; TRBD2 agrees at 7 bases. This CDR3 is 17 amino acids long. After removal of 2 bases from V and 3 bases from J, the junction contained 12 bases not matched to a gene. Looked up from germline, CDR1 is MNHEY and CDR2 is SMNVEV (reference sequence). The CDR3 DNA sequence: TGTGCCAGCAGTTTAAAACTAGCGTCTTACCAAGAAGAGACCCAGTACTTC. This translates into CASSLKLASYQEETQYF.

The chain joins TRBV5-1 to TRBJ2-3; possibly TRBD2 for D (6 bases). CDR3 length: 12 amino acids. Trimming left V 7 bases short and J 6 bases short, with 12 bases between. CDR1 and CDR2 (germline): SGHRS, YFSETQ. As DNA, the CDR3 is TGCGCCAGCTGGGAGGCAGTGGATACGCAGTATTTT. It codes for CASWEAVDTQYF.

The V call is TRBV6-5, the J call TRBJ1-4, with D perhaps TRBD1 (6 bases). Germline assignment: CDR1 MNHEY and CDR2 SVGAGI. V shed 6 bases and J shed 5 bases, with 16 bases lying between them. The CDR3 runs 15 residues. The CDR3 nucleotides read TGTGCCAGCAGCTTAAGGACAGTCCAGAATGAAAAACTGTTTTTT. Protein product: CASSLRTVQNEKLFF.

V gene TRBV12-5 combines with J gene TRBJ2-1, with 8 bases aligning to TRBD2. In germline, CDR1 is LGHNT, CDR2 FRNRAP. Trimming cost V 4 bases and J 8 bases; bases outside gene matches: 10. The CDR3 extends over 15 amino acids. The chain's CDR3 is CASGSTQSGSDEQFF. The CDR3 coding sequence is TGTGCTAGTGGTTCTACCCAAAGCGGGAGCGATGAGCAGTTCTTC.